This TCR beta chain emerged from a study of somatic mutations in cytotoxic T cells in rheumatoid arthritis (dated by TCRdb to about 2017). For context, the study as a whole: Patient peripheral blood (around 30 ml EDTA) was drawn right after diagnosis and before any treatment started. A FACSAria II or Sony SH800 was used to flow-sort some V beta antibody-stained T-cell populations at nearly 100% purity, and TCRB sequencing was also done on sorted V beta1+ cells. To characterize clonality, the study used TCRB deep sequencing while asking whether somatic mutations are carried by expanded CD8+ T-cell clones in newly diagnosed, untreated rheumatoid arthritis. TCRB deep sequencing was performed for approximately 61 rheumatoid arthritis patients and 15 to 20 healthy controls. Median age was essentially the same in the patient group and the control group. General conclusions and limits of the study: The slight TRBV07 underrepresentation in patients was not adjusted for multiple comparisons. CD8+ T-cell clonality in rheumatoid arthritis patients was not significantly different from that in age-matched healthy controls. In about an eighth of the roughly 65 patients the largest CD8+ clone exceeded 20% of CD8+ cells, and several identical CD8+ TCRB sequences were shared between blood and synovial fluid. Viral specificity could not be ruled out by absence from virus-specific databases, and the antigen targets of the expanded CD8+ clones remained unknown. An increase of CD8+ clonality with age was seen in patients (Spearman r of about 0.49) but not in healthy controls.

Sequencing of TCRB CDR3 was done on genomic DNA with the immunoSEQ assay. The study's processing was this. Patient CD8+ clones larger than 1% were compared against published virus-specific TCRB sequences, and only a few matched. Nothing other than productive TCRB rearrangements was included in the analyses. Defining a clone by its unique TCRB CDR3 sequence, the study calculated clonality as a productive clonality index derived from Shannon entropy. To calculate repertoire overlap between two samples, the template counts of each clone were considered relative to each sample's total templates. V-gene usage measured by flow cytometry correlated with TCRB sequencing V-gene usage, with a Spearman r of roughly 0.67. The immuneACCESS repertoire file appears here via TCRdb, limited to in-frame rearrangements. These files lack a portion of the clones; in checked studies, under half of the deficit traces to unresolved V genes, and the cause of the others is not known. V and J calls and clone size are those listed in that table; D and trimming were worked out from the DNA. This sample gives 2,500 to 3,500 clones in total; around nine tenths of them show up just once. The ten most abundant clones make up 14% to 15% of the sample.

The CDR3 starts with the cysteine, ends with the phenylalanine, and has 14 residues. Only the CDR3 part of the read is kept: 42 bases, read in frame from the first base. CDR1 MGHRA and CDR2 YSYEKL are derived from the germline V gene. After removal of 4 bases from V and 3 bases from J, the junction retains 0 bases not matched to a gene. Flow cytometry confirmed the purity of CD4+ and CD8+ cells that had been isolated by positive magnetic bead selection on an AutoMACS. Clonal expansions were first screened by flow cytometry with a TCR V beta antibody panel, then characterized by TCRB deep sequencing of sorted CD8+ fractions. Peripheral blood mononuclear cells were isolated by Ficoll-Paque PLUS density gradient separation. DNA was extracted from CD4-enriched, CD8-enriched or PBMC samples with Nucleospin Tissue or Tissue XS kits and quantified with a Qubit 2.0 fluorometer. This clone was found once. Its recognized antigen is unknown. Nothing much larger sits one base from this clone, and base qualities are not available.

Specimen: CD8+ T cells sorted from blood. This chain is built from TRBV4-1 and TRBJ2-1; 10 bases in the middle match TRBD1. The receptor was isolated from a woman aged 18-35 years with rheumatoid arthritis. In nucleotides, the sequence is TGCGCCAGCAGCCGGACAGGGGGCTACAATGAGCAGTTCTTC. The translation is CASSRTGGYNEQFF.